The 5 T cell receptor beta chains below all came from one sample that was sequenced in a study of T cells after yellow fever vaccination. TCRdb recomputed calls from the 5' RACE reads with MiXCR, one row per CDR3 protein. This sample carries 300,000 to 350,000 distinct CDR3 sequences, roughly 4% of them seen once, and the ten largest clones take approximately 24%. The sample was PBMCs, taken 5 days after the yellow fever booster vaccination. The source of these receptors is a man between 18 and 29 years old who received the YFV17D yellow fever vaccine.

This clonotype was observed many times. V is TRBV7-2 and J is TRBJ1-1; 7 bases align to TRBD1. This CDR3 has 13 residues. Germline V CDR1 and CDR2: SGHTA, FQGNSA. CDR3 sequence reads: CVTGVLMNTEAFF. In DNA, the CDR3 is TGTGTCACAGGGGTCCTAATGAACACTGAAGCTTTCTTT.

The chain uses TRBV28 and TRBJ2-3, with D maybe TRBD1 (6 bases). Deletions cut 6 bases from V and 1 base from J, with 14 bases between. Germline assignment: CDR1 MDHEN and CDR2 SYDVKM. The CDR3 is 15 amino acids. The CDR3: CASRAGKGGTDTQYF. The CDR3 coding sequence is TGTGCCAGCAGGGCAGGAAAGGGGGGCACAGATACGCAGTATTTT.

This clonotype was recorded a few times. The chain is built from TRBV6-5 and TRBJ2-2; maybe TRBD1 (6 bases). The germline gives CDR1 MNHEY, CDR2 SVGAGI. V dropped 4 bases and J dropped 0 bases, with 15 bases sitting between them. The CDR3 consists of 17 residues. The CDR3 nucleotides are TGTGCCAGCAGTTCCCTTACAGGGAAGCCGAACACCGGGGAGCTGTTTTTT. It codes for CASSSLTGKPNTGELFF.

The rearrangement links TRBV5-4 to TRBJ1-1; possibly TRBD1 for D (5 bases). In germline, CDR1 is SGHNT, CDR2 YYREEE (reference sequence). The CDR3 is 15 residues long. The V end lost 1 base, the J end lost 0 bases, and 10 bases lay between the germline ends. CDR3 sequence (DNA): TGTGCCAGCAGCTTGTCGCTGGGACTGAACACTGAAGCTTTCTTT. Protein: CASSLSLGLNTEAFF.

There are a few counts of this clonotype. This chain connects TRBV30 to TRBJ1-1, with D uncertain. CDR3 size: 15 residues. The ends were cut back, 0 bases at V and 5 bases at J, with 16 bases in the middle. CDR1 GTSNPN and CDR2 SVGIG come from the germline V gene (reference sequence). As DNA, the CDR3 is TGTGCCTGGAGTGTACGAGAAAGGGAGAGGACTGAAGCTTTCTTT. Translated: CAWSVRERERTEAFF.